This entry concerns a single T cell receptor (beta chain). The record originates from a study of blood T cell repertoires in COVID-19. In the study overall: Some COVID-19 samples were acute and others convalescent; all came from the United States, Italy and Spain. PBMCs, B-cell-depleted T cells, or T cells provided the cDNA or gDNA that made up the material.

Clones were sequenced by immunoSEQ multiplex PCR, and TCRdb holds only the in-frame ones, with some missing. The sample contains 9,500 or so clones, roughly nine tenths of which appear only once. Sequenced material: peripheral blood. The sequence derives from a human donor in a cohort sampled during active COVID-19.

CDR3 bases: TGTGCCAGCAGTTGGGGGGCAGGGGGTAATCAGCCCCAGCATTTT. Its protein product is CASSWGAGGNQPQHF. The rearrangement joins TRBV27 to TRBJ1-5; 7 nucleotides agree with TRBD1. Germline V CDR1 and CDR2: MNHEY, SMNVEV (reference sequence). Trimming took 4 bases from V and 4 from J; bases not matched to a gene: 7. There are 15 residues in the CDR3.